Each of the 30 T cell receptor beta chains below was sequenced from the same sample in a study of T-cell memory formation after mild COVID-19. TCRdb used MiXCR to reprocess the 5' RACE reads, holding one entry per CDR3 protein. The data show approximately 260,000 distinct CDR3 sequences, roughly 15% seen once. The sequencing input was PBMCs or a T cell subset sorted from them (not recorded which). The origin of the receptors is a man aged 18-30 years who had mild COVID-19 (a few samples of this study predate the infection). Cell type and time point are not known.

This clonotype was observed a few times. The chain carries TRBV5-1 and TRBJ2-3; a possible D gene is TRBD1 (6 bases). The CDR3 covers 15 residues. Looked up from germline, CDR1 is SGHRS and CDR2 is YFSETQ. V lost 4 bases to trimming and J lost 4 bases, with 16 bases between them. The CDR3 nucleotides read TGCGCCAGCAGCGCGCAGGGGTGGGGAGCAGATACGCAGTATTTT. This translates into CASSAQGWGADTQYF.

The chain links TRBV3-1 to TRBJ2-1, with 7 positions matching TRBD1. The CDR3 spans 13 residues. V lost 4 bases to trimming and J lost 6 bases; unmatched junction nucleotides: 3. From germline, CDR1 is LGHDT and CDR2 YNNKEL (reference sequence). Here the CDR3 DNA reads TGTGCCAGCAGCCTCGGGACAGTCAATGAGCAGTTCTTC. It encodes CASSLGTVNEQFF.

This clonotype was counted between two and nine times. This sequence joins TRBV20-1 and TRBJ2-6; unclear D gene. V lost 1 base to trimming and J lost 2 bases, with 3 bases between them. CDR3 size: 13 residues. Germline CDR1 is DFQATT and CDR2 is SNEGSKA (reference sequence). The CDR3 reads CSARGPGANVLTF. The CDR3 DNA sequence: TGCAGTGCTAGAGGCCCTGGGGCCAACGTCCTGACTTTC.

The J gene is TRBJ2-7, the V gene TRBV5-1; D remains unclear. Germline-derived CDR1 and CDR2 are SGHRS and YFSETQ. Trimming removed 5 bases from V and 6 bases from J, with 15 bases in between. The CDR3 loop spans 13 amino acids. The CDR3 bases are TGCGCCAGCAGTCTGGACCCGGCCGGCGAGCAGTACTTC. Residues: CASSLDPAGEQYF.

The chain combines TRBV20-1 with TRBJ2-1; 10 nucleotides agree with TRBD2. The V and J ends lost 0 bases and 6 bases, in that order; junction bases with no gene match: 5. CDR3 length equals 15 residues. Germline assignment: CDR1 DFQATT and CDR2 SNEGSKA (reference sequence). CDR3 sequence: CSARDLAGVGNEQFF. The CDR3 nucleotides read TGCAGTGCTAGAGATCTAGCGGGGGTAGGCAATGAGCAGTTCTTC.

This clonotype was counted only a few times. The V gene is TRBV12-3 or TRBV12-4, the J gene TRBJ2-1; 12 bases match TRBD2. The CDR3 is 15 amino acids. V was clipped by 5 bases and J by 5 bases; unmatched bases: 4. The CDR3 DNA is TGTGCCAGCAGTCTACTAGCGGGGGGCGACAATGAGCAGTTCTTC. This gives the protein CASSLLAGGDNEQFF.

This chain links TRBV11-2 with TRBJ1-2; no clear D gene. The germline V gene has CDR1 SGHAT and CDR2 FQNNGV. The CDR3 runs to 15 residues. V lost 1 base and J lost 7, with 16 bases in between. The CDR3 nucleotides are TGTGCCAGCAGCTTAGCGGATGACGCATCGGGTGGCTACACCTTC. Protein: CASSLADDASGGYTF.

The DNA for the CDR3 is TGTGCCAGCAGCACCATTCCGGGCGCGCAAGGCTACGAGCAGTACTTC. It specifies CASSTIPGAQGYEQYF. V is TRBV5-5 and J is TRBJ2-7, with D uncertain. The CDR3 sequence is 16 residues long. V was trimmed by 4 bases and J by 3 bases, leaving 20 bases between them. The germline gives CDR1 SGHKS, CDR2 YYEKEE (reference sequence).

This clonotype was counted only a few times. The chain combines TRBV5-1 with TRBJ2-2, with D perhaps given as TRBD1 or TRBD2 (6 bases each). This CDR3 is built from 15 residues. CDR1 and CDR2 (germline): SGHRS, YFSETQ. The germline V and J ends were trimmed by 5 bases and 2 bases, with 13 bases remaining between them. CDR3 sequence: CASRRGERNTGELFF. CDR3 DNA sequence: TGCGCCAGCAGGAGGGGGGAACGAAACACCGGGGAGCTGTTTTTT. The complete variable domain, with remaining parts taken from reference TRBV5-1 and TRBJ2-2, reads KAGVTQTPRYLIKTRGQQVTLSCSPISGHRSVSWYQQTPGQGLQFLFEYFSETQRNKGNFPGRFSGRQFSNSRSEMNVSTLELGDSALYLCASRRGERNTGELFFGEGSRLTVL.

V and J are TRBV6-6 and TRBJ2-3; a possible D gene is TRBD2 (5 bases). The V end lost 2 bases, the J end lost 6 bases, and 15 bases lay between the germline ends. The CDR3 loop spans 15 amino acids. CDR1 is MNHNY and CDR2 is SVGAGI in the germline V gene (reference sequence). In nucleotides, the CDR3 is TGTGCCAGCAGTTACAAGGACTGGGAGTGGGATACGCAGTATTTT. Translation gives CASSYKDWEWDTQYF.

This chain joins TRBV5-1 and TRBJ1-6; D unclear. Per the germline V gene, CDR1 is SGHRS and CDR2 is YFSETQ. Trimming pared 0 bases from V and 6 bases from J, leaving 10 bases between. The CDR3 contains 15 residues. The CDR3, as DNA: TGCGCCAGCAGCTTGGACAGCACCATTAATTCACCCCTCCACTTT. Residues: CASSLDSTINSPLHF.

This clonotype was detected many times. This rearrangement joins TRBV5-1 to TRBJ1-3, with 7 bases fitting TRBD1. The V segment lost 2 bases and the J segment 4 bases; nucleotides outside the gene matches: 9. CDR3 length equals 16 residues. The germline V gene encodes CDR1 SGHRS and CDR2 YFSETQ. The CDR3 bases are TGCGCCAGCAGCTTCGATACGACAGGGATCGGAAACACCATATATTTT. Residues: CASSFDTTGIGNTIYF.

The V gene is TRBV5-4, the J gene TRBJ2-3; 16 bases line up with TRBD2. CDR3 size: 17 residues. V shed 3 bases and J 3 bases; nucleotides not matched to a gene: 4. Germline V gene sequence: CDR1 SGHNT, CDR2 YYREEE (reference sequence). CDR3 amino acids: CASSSGLAGGLTDTQYF. CDR3 coding DNA: TGTGCCAGCAGCTCGGGACTAGCGGGGGGGCTAACAGATACGCAGTATTTT.

This clonotype has at least ten counts. The chain combines TRBV20-1 with TRBJ2-2; 8 bases are shared with TRBD2. The CDR3 has 13 residues. Unmatched junction bases numbered 2, after V lost 3 bases and J lost 5 bases. From germline, CDR1 is DFQATT and CDR2 SNEGSKA (reference sequence). The CDR3 spells CSASGGVTGELFF. The CDR3 bases are TGCAGTGCTAGCGGGGGGGTTACCGGGGAGCTGTTTTTT.

V usage is TRBV11-2 and J usage is TRBJ2-3, with 7 bases identical to TRBD1. The CDR3 spans 15 residues. Germline assignment: CDR1 SGHAT and CDR2 FQNNGV. The V and J ends lost 5 bases and 2 bases, in that order; junction bases with no gene match: 7. The CDR3 DNA sequence: TGTGCCAGCAGCAACAGGGGAATACTCACAGATACGCAGTATTTT. This encodes CASSNRGILTDTQYF.

V gene TRBV24-1 combines with J gene TRBJ2-7; D is unresolved. The germline CDR1 and CDR2 sequences are KGHDR and SFDVKD. Trimming shortened V by 3 bases and J by 5 bases, and 10 bases separated the two germline ends. The CDR3 sequence is 13 residues long. The CDR3 DNA sequence: TGTGCCACCAGTGATCCCAAGAGCGACGAGCAGTACTTC. It specifies CATSDPKSDEQYF.

This clonotype was counted only a few times. The chain carries TRBV2 and TRBJ1-2; no reliable D call. The V and J ends lost 5 bases and 4 bases respectively, with 14 bases between them. The CDR3 loop spans 14 amino acids. Germline values: CDR1 SNHLY, CDR2 FYNNEI. The CDR3 DNA reads as TGTGCCAGCAGTCCCGGCGGAATGGCCTATGGCTACACCTTC. Translating gives CASSPGGMAYGYTF.

V and J are TRBV20-1 and TRBJ1-4; TRBD1 matches 7 bases. Germline CDR1 DFQATT, CDR2 SNEGSKA (reference sequence). CDR3 length: 15 residues. The V segment lost 3 bases and the J segment 2 bases; nucleotides outside the gene matches: 6. As DNA, the CDR3 is TGCAGTGCTAGGGACAGGAGGGCGACTAATGAAAAACTGTTTTTT. Its translation: CSARDRRATNEKLFF.

J is TRBJ2-7 and V is TRBV7-2; 9 bases align to TRBD1. The CDR3 length is 14 residues. The germline CDR1 and CDR2 sequences are SGHTA and FQGNSA. The junction had 7 bases not matched to a gene; V was cut back by 5 bases and J by 5 bases. CDR3 region: CASSPDRGINEQYF. CDR3 nucleotides: TGTGCCAGCAGCCCGGACAGGGGAATCAACGAGCAGTACTTC. The full variable domain, completed using reference TRBV7-2 and TRBJ2-7, is GAGVSQSPSNKVTEKGKDVELRCDPISGHTALYWYRQSLGQGLEFLIYFQGNSAPDKSGLPSDRFSAERTGGSVSTLTIQRTQQEDSAVYLCASSPDRGINEQYFGPGTRLTVT.

This clonotype was counted only a few times. The genes are TRBV20-1 and TRBJ1-5, with D maybe TRBD1 (6 bases). There are 14 residues in the CDR3. Between the trimmed V and J ends, which lost 4 bases and 0 bases, there was a span of 10 bases. The germline gives CDR1 DFQATT, CDR2 SNEGSKA (reference sequence). The CDR3 sequence is CSAKGTHSNQPQHF. The CDR3 coding sequence is TGCAGTGCTAAGGGGACACATAGCAATCAGCCCCAGCATTTT.

The V and J genes are TRBV12-3 or TRBV12-4 and TRBJ1-5; 8 bases line up with TRBD1. The junction had 14 bases not matched to a gene; V was cut back by 8 bases and J by 5 bases. The CDR3 consists of 16 residues. This chain's CDR3 is CASASHGQGVDQPQHF. DNA for the CDR3: TGTGCCAGCGCATCCCACGGACAGGGAGTTGATCAGCCCCAGCATTTT.

The chain links TRBV24-1 to TRBJ2-1, with 9 bases matching TRBD1. With 7 bases clipped from V and 8 bases from J, the junction kept 17 bases outside the gene matches. The CDR3 is 17 amino acids. The V gene's germline CDR1 is KGHDR and CDR2 SFDVKD. The CDR3 nucleotides are TGTGCCACCAGGGGGTGCCGACAGGGGGATCATGGTGATGAGCAGTTCTTC. Translation gives CATRGCRQGDHGDEQFF.

The chain has TRBV5-1 and TRBJ2-3; D possibly uses TRBD1 or TRBD2 (6 bases each). V lost 4 bases and J lost 0, with 15 bases in between. This CDR3 has 16 amino acids. Germline V gives CDR1 SGHRS, CDR2 YFSETQ. In nucleotides, the CDR3 is TGCGCCAGCAGCCCGAATATCGGGGGCAGCACAGATACGCAGTATTTT. Translated: CASSPNIGGSTDTQYF.

This clonotype was counted a few times. This chain uses TRBV6-6 with TRBJ1-2, with D maybe TRBD1 (6 bases). The ends were cut back, 10 bases at V and 5 bases at J, with 17 bases in the middle. Germline V CDR1 and CDR2: MNHNY, SVGAGI (reference sequence). This CDR3 region has 13 residues. Written as DNA, the CDR3 is TGTGCCATCCGAACGGGGGGCGGGTATGGCTACACCTTC. It is translated as CAIRTGGGYGYTF.

The genes are TRBV7-2 and TRBJ1-5; D gene uncertain. V lost 1 base and J lost 7, with 8 bases in between. Germline CDR1 and CDR2: SGHTA and FQGNSA. The CDR3 loop spans 13 amino acids. The CDR3 DNA follows: TGTGCCAGCAGCTTAGAGGCTTTCCAGCCCCAGCATTTT. Protein: CASSLEAFQPQHF.

Only a few counts were recorded for this clonotype. The chain has TRBV12-3 or TRBV12-4 and TRBJ1-5; D is undetermined. The CDR3 has 13 amino acids. Trimming removed 3 bases from V and 5 bases from J, with 8 bases in between. The CDR3, as DNA: TGTGCCAGCAGTTTCCTACGGGATCAGCCCCAGCATTTT. Its protein product is CASSFLRDQPQHF.

This clonotype was observed at least ten times. The chain has TRBV5-1 and TRBJ1-1; D possibly corresponds to TRBD1 (5 bases). There are 15 residues in the CDR3. V was pared by 0 bases and J by 1 base, with 10 bases between. CDR1 is SGHRS, CDR2 YFSETQ, per germline. The CDR3 bases are TGCGCCAGCAGCTTGGTTGGGGGAGAGAACACTGAAGCTTTCTTT. Encoded protein: CASSLVGGENTEAFF.

The rearrangement uses TRBV6-5 and TRBJ1-4; weak D call: TRBD1 (5 bases). CDR1 is MNHEY, CDR2 SVGAGI, per germline. V dropped 3 bases and J dropped 7 bases, with 21 bases sitting between them. The CDR3 runs to 17 residues. CDR3 loop: CASSYLGAGGIREKLFF. The DNA of the CDR3 is TGTGCCAGCAGTTATCTCGGGGCCGGAGGGATCCGTGAAAAACTGTTTTTT.

The chain's CDR3 is CASRAGHAGANVLTF. CDR3 bases: TGTGCCAGCAGGGCCGGACACGCTGGGGCCAACGTCCTGACTTTC. The chain has TRBV6-5 and TRBJ2-6; perhaps TRBD1 as D (5 bases). The CDR3 totals 15 residues. Germline V gene lookup returns CDR1 MNHEY and CDR2 SVGAGI. Trimming took 6 bases from V and 2 from J, leaving 11 bases between them.

The table lists this clonotype with a few counts. The chain uses TRBV5-8 and TRBJ2-2; 7 bases agree with TRBD1. Germline V lookup: CDR1 SGHTS, CDR2 YDEGEE. The trim removed 2 bases at V and 5 bases at J, leaving 15 bases unmatched. The CDR3 sequence is 18 residues long. In DNA form, the CDR3 reads TGTGCCAGCAGCTTTTGGACAGGAACAGAGGGGGAGACCGGGGAGCTGTTTTTT. The encoded protein is CASSFWTGTEGETGELFF. Full variable domain (rest looked up from reference TRBV5-8 and TRBJ2-2): EAGVTQSPTHLIKTRGQQATLRCSPISGHTSVYWYQQALGLGLQFLLWYDEGEERNRGNFPPRFSGRQFPNYSSELNVNALELEDSALYLCASSFWTGTEGETGELFFGEGSRLTVL.